This TCR beta chain is from a study of vaccination and CD4 T cells after COVID-19. Across the whole study: Six men and four women formed the convalescents, two being Hispanic. Study observations and caveats: Within convalescent individuals, 304 out of 307 vaccine-specific clones proved to be spike mono-reactive.

Treatment specified: roughly 11-day PBMC culture with coronavirus spike peptide pools or control peptides (ViraFEST assay). TCR sequencing followed the expansion of antigen-specific T cells with peptide pools in ViraFEST. With regard to this clonotype: What it recognizes is unknown.

Sequencing of DNA taken from cultured CD4+ T cells relied on the Oncomine TCR Beta short-read assay. Genomic DNA was extracted from cultured CD4+ T cells. TCRdb recomputed calls from the PCR reads with MiXCR, one row per CDR3 protein. The sample holds more than 10,000 distinct CDR3 sequences; around three fifths are singletons and the top ten take over 9.5%. V lost 3 bases and J 4 bases, leaving 7 bases between the germline ends. The CDR3 extends over 13 amino acids. Germline lookup yields CDR1 MDHEN and CDR2 SYDVKM. The genes are TRBV28 and TRBJ1-5; D uncertain. The sample comprised CD4+ T cells from blood, cultured in vitro. The origin of this receptor is a human donor who had recovered from COVID-19. CDR3 amino acids: CASSFPKNQPQHF. CDR3 bases: TGTGCCAGCAGTTTCCCTAAGAATCAGCCCCAGCATTTT.